Listed below are T cell receptor beta chains from one sample, sequenced in a study of T cells in localized non-small cell lung cancer. Clones were sequenced by immunoSEQ multiplex PCR, and TCRdb holds only the in-frame ones, with some missing. The sample includes around 83,000 clones, approximately 90% seen only once; the top ten take around 16%. The material sequenced was peripheral blood, taken before any cancer treatment. Every receptor here comes from a man between 40 and 69 years old with stage I squamous cell lung carcinoma. Each CDR3 is given with its conserved first and last residue. A D gene is named only where the DNA matches it firmly. Expanded clones are given a class, and other clones once, few, many or no size at all.

v_call	j_call	clone_size	d_call	cdr3_length	cdr3_aa	cdr3_nt
TRBV6-5	TRBJ2-3	NA	NA	11	CASRLAGTQYF	TGTGCCAGCAGACTAGCTGGGACGCAGTATTTT
TRBV19	TRBJ2-7	few	TRBD1	14	CASLRRTGNYEQYF	TGTGCCAGCCTACGGAGGACAGGAAACTACGAGCAGTACTTC
TRBV7-9	TRBJ1-1	NA	NA	11	CASSFVAEAFF	TGTGCCAGCAGCTTCGTAGCGGAAGCTTTCTTT
TRBV2	TRBJ1-2	NA	NA	12	CASRSGPYGYTF	TGTGCCAGCAGATCCGGTCCCTATGGCTACACCTTC
TRBV27	TRBJ1-2	NA	NA	13	CASSLTEDYGYTF	TGTGCCAGCAGTTTAACAGAAGACTATGGCTACACCTTC
TRBV6-1	TRBJ1-2	NA	NA	14	CASSEVGWNYGYTF	TGTGCCAGCAGTGAAGTGGGATGGAACTATGGCTACACCTTC
TRBV2	TRBJ2-1	NA	NA	16	CASSANRVLSYNEQFF	TGTGCCAGCAGCGCCAACAGGGTATTATCCTACAATGAGCAGTTCTTC
TRBV29-1	TRBJ2-1	NA	NA	14	CSVLNPGSYNEQFF	TGCAGCGTTCTAAATCCCGGGTCTTACAATGAGCAGTTCTTC
TRBV7-2	TRBJ2-7	NA	TRBD1	15	CASSLDTGGRYEQYF	TGTGCCAGCAGCTTAGATACAGGGGGCCGTTACGAGCAGTACTTC
TRBV11-2	TRBJ2-3	NA	NA	14	CASSLHRATDTQYF	TGTGCCAGCAGCTTACACCGAGCCACAGATACGCAGTATTTT
TRBV29-1	TRBJ1-4	NA	NA	14	CSVGRGGTNEKLFF	TGCAGCGTTGGTAGGGGGGGAACTAATGAAAAACTGTTTTTT
TRBV5-4	TRBJ2-7	NA	NA	15	CASSPGSTRPYEQYF	TGTGCCAGCAGCCCGGGGAGTACCCGGCCCTACGAGCAGTACTTC
TRBV28	TRBJ1-6	NA	NA	13	CASRLAHNSPLHF	TGTGCCAGCCGATTGGCCCATAATTCACCCCTCCACTTT
TRBV28	TRBJ2-3	NA	NA	11	CASSPRATQYF	TGTGCCAGCAGCCCGAGAGCAACGCAGTATTTT
TRBV5-8	TRBJ2-3	NA	NA	13	CASSGTKPDTQYF	TGTGCCAGCAGCGGTACAAAGCCAGATACGCAGTATTTT
TRBV11-2	TRBJ1-1	few	TRBD1	17	CASSSSGQGAANTEAFF	TGTGCCAGCAGCTCATCGGGACAGGGGGCGGCGAACACTGAAGCTTTCTTT
TRBV14	TRBJ1-6	NA	NA	16	CASSQDLGRVGSPLHF	TGTGCCAGCAGCCAAGATCTTGGAAGGGTTGGTTCACCCCTCCACTTT
TRBV7-8	TRBJ1-1	NA	NA	17	CASSPPPNKIFNTEAFF	TGTGCCAGCAGCCCCCCGCCCAATAAGATTTTTAACACTGAAGCTTTCTTT
TRBV7-3	TRBJ1-6	NA	NA	13	CASSLKRGSPLHF	TGTGCCAGCAGCTTGAAACGGGGTTCACCCCTCCACTTT
TRBV6-6	TRBJ2-1	NA	TRBD1	15	CASKDRVKSYNEQFF	TGTGCCAGCAAAGACAGGGTCAAATCCTACAATGAGCAGTTCTTC
TRBV5-6	TRBJ1-3	NA	NA	16	CASSKDGISSGNTIYF	TGTGCCAGCAGCAAGGACGGAATTTCCTCTGGAAACACCATATATTTT
TRBV29-1	TRBJ1-6	NA	NA	12	CSARDTNSPLHF	TGCAGCGCCCGGGATACTAATTCACCCCTCCACTTT
TRBV5-1	TRBJ1-3	NA	TRBD1	14	CASSLGTGGNTIYF	TGCGCCAGCAGCTTGGGGACAGGCGGAAACACCATATATTTT
TRBV20-1	TRBJ1-4	NA	NA	11	CSAGPNEKLFF	TGCAGTGCTGGACCCAATGAAAAACTGTTTTTT
TRBV10-3	TRBJ2-7	NA	NA	14	CAISAIRASYEQYF	TGTGCCATCAGTGCAATTCGGGCGTCCTACGAGCAGTACTTC
TRBV10-3	TRBJ1-5	NA	NA	16	CAISDLGRGSGQPQHF	TGTGCCATCAGTGACCTCGGGAGGGGATCGGGGCAGCCCCAGCATTTT
TRBV5-4	TRBJ1-2	NA	TRBD1	15	CASSLPGTGGRGYTF	TGTGCCAGCAGCCTCCCTGGGACAGGGGGCCGTGGCTACACCTTC
TRBV18	TRBJ1-2	once	NA	13	CASSPPWVNGYTF	TGTGCCAGCTCACCACCCTGGGTGAATGGCTACACCTTC
TRBV27	TRBJ1-5	NA	NA	13	CARLGFYDQPQHF	TGTGCCCGGCTTGGTTTTTATGATCAGCCCCAGCATTTT
TRBV19	TRBJ2-3	NA	NA	11	CASRSLDTQYF	TGTGCCAGCAGGAGTTTGGATACGCAGTATTTT
TRBV27	TRBJ1-2	NA	TRBD1	13	CASSLEGAYGYTF	TGTGCCAGCAGTTTAGAGGGGGCCTATGGCTACACCTTC
TRBV27	TRBJ2-6	NA	NA	16	CASTTAASSGANVLTF	TGTGCCAGCACAACAGCGGCGAGCTCTGGGGCCAACGTCCTGACTTTC
TRBV6-1	TRBJ1-2	NA	TRBD1	15	CASSERQGWSYGYTF	TGTGCCAGCAGTGAACGACAGGGGTGGTCCTATGGCTACACCTTC
TRBV7-7	TRBJ1-4	NA	NA	12	CASSINREKLFF	TGTGCCAGCAGCATTAACAGAGAAAAACTGTTTTTT
TRBV9	TRBJ2-7	once	TRBD2	15	CASSVGIAGLLEQYF	TGTGCCAGCAGCGTAGGGATAGCGGGGTTACTCGAGCAGTACTTC
TRBV5-5	TRBJ1-2	NA	TRBD1	14	CASHRQGLGYGYTF	TGTGCCAGCCACAGACAGGGTCTAGGCTATGGCTACACCTTC
TRBV27	TRBJ1-2	few	NA	19	CASTSGAGLKNVANYGYTF	TGTGCCAGCACATCAGGCGCAGGTCTAAAAAATGTAGCTAACTATGGCTACACCTTC
TRBV6-1	TRBJ1-4	few	NA	13	CASSSGLYEKLFF	TGTGCCAGCAGTTCGGGGCTGTATGAAAAACTGTTTTTT
TRBV7-9	TRBJ2-7	NA	TRBD2	17	CASSSPLAGVTSYEQYF	TGTGCCAGCAGCTCCCCCCTAGCGGGGGTGACCTCCTACGAGCAGTACTTC
TRBV10-1	TRBJ2-7	NA	NA	20	CARLGGGQATRWASIHEQYF	TGCGCCAGACTTGGGGGGGGACAAGCGACCCGTTGGGCAAGTATCCACGAGCAGTACTTC
TRBV5-4	TRBJ1-2	NA	NA	15	CASSLQGAGWYGYTF	TGTGCCAGCAGCTTACAGGGAGCGGGGTGGTATGGCTACACCTTC
TRBV5-1	TRBJ2-3	NA	TRBD1	15	CASRTRTGEGDTQYF	TGCGCCAGCAGGACAAGGACAGGGGAGGGAGATACGCAGTATTTT
TRBV5-1	TRBJ2-1	NA	NA	15	CASSLVRGLRNEQFF	TGCGCCAGCAGCTTGGTCCGGGGACTGCGGAATGAGCAGTTCTTC
TRBV27	TRBJ2-2	once	NA	16	CASSLRAGPNTGELFF	TGTGCCAGCAGTTTAAGGGCGGGGCCGAACACCGGGGAGCTGTTTTTT
TRBV11-3	TRBJ1-1	few	NA	13	CASSLNSNTEAFF	TGTGCCAGCAGCCTAAATTCGAACACTGAAGCTTTCTTT
TRBV7-9	TRBJ1-4	NA	NA	15	CASSFSSGGNEKLFF	TGTGCCAGCAGCTTCTCCAGCGGAGGTAATGAAAAACTGTTTTTT
TRBV18	TRBJ2-1	few	NA	16	CASSPGSQGSYNEQFF	TGTGCCAGCTCACCCGGGAGTCAGGGCTCCTACAATGAGCAGTTCTTC
TRBV6-6	TRBJ1-1	NA	NA	12	CASSPLGVEAFF	TGTGCCAGCAGTCCCTTGGGTGTCGAAGCTTTCTTT
TRBV7-9	TRBJ2-3	NA	NA	13	CASSPQGPDTQYF	TGTGCCAGCAGCCCACAGGGCCCAGATACGCAGTATTTT
TRBV5-1	TRBJ2-1	NA	NA	15	CASSLPETYINEQFF	TGCGCCAGCAGCTTGCCCGAGACGTACATCAATGAGCAGTTCTTC
TRBV11-2	TRBJ1-1	NA	NA	12	CASSLSGSGVIF	TGTGCCAGCAGCTTATCTGGGAGCGGCGTTATCTTT
TRBV6-5	TRBJ1-2	NA	NA	13	CATLRGGNYGYTF	TGTGCCACCTTGAGGGGTGGAAACTATGGCTACACCTTC